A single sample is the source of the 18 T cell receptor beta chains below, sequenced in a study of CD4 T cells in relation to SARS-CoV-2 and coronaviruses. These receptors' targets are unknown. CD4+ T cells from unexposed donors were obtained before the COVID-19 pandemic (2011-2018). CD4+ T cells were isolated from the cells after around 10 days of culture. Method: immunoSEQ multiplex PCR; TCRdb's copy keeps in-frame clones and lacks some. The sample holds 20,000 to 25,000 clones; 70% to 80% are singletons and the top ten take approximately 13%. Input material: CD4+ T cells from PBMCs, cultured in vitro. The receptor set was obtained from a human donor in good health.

In DNA, the CDR3 is TGTGCCAGAAAGAGGGGTGCCACCGGGGAGCTGTTTTTT. Its protein is CARKRGATGELFF. This chain uses TRBV21-1 with TRBJ2-2. TRBV21-1 represents a pseudogene. This CDR3 has 13 amino acids.

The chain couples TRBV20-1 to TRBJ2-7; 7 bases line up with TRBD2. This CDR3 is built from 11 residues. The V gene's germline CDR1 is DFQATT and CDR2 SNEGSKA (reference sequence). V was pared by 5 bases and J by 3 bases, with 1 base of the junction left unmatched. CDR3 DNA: TGCAGTGCTGGGAGGGGCTACGAGCAGTACTTC. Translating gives CSAGRGYEQYF.

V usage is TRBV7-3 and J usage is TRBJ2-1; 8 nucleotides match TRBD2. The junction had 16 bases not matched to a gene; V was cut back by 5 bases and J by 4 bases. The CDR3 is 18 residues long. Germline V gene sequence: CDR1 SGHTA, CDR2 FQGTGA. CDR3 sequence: CASSPTLTSGAGYNEQFF. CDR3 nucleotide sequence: TGTGCCAGCAGCCCCACCCTTACTAGCGGTGCTGGGTACAATGAGCAGTTCTTC.

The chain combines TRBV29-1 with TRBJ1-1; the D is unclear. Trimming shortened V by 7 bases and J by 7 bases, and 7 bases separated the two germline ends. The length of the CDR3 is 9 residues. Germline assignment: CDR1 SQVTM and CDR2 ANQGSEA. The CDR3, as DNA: TGCAGCGGGGGAGATGAAGCTTTCTTT. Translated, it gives CSGGDEAFF.

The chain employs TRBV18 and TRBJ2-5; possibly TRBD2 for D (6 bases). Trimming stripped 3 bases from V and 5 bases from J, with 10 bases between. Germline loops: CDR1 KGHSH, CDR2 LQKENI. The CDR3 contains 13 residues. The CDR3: CASSPGLSETQYF. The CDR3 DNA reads TGTGCCAGCTCACCCGGACTATCTGAGACCCAGTACTTC.

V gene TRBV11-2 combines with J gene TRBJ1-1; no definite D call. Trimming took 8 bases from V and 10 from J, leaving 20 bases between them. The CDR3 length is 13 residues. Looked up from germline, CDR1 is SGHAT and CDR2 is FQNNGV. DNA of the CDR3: TGTGCCAGCGGCCCGATAATGGTCGACGGAGCTTTCTTT. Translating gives CASGPIMVDGAFF.

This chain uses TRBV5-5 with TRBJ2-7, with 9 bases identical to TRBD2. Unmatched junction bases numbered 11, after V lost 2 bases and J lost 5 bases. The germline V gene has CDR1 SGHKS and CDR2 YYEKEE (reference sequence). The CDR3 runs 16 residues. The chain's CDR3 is CASSLIPGSGSHEQYF. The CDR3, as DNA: TGTGCCAGCAGCTTAATTCCGGGTAGCGGGAGTCACGAGCAGTACTTC.

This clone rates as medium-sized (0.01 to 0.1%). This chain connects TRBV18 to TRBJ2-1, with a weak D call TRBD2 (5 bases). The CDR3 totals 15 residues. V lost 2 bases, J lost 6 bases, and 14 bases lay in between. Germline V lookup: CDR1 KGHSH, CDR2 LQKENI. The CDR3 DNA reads TGTGCCAGCTCACCATTAATCGCGGGCAGCAATGAGCAGTTCTTC. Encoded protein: CASSPLIAGSNEQFF. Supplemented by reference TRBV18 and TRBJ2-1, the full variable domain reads NAGVMQNPRHLVRRRGQEARLRCSPMKGHSHVYWYRQLPEEGLKFMVYLQKENIIDESGMPKERFSAEFPKEGPSILRIQQVVRGDSAAYFCASSPLIAGSNEQFFGPGTRLTVL.

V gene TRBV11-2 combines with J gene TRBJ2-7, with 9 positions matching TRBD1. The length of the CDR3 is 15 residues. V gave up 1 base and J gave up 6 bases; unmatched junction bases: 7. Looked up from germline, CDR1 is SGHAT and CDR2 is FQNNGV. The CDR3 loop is CASSLVGTGWAEQYF. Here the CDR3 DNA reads TGTGCCAGCAGCTTAGTTGGGACAGGGTGGGCCGAGCAGTACTTC.

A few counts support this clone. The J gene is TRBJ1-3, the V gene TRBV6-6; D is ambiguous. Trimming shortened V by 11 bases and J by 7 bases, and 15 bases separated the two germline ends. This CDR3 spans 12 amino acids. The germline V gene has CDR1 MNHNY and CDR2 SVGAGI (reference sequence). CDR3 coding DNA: TGTGCCGGAAGCGAGGGCCTCAACACCATATATTTT. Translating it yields CAGSEGLNTIYF.

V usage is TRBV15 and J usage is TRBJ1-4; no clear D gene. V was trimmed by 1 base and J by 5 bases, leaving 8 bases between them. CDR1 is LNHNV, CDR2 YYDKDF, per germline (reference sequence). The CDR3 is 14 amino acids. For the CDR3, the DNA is TGTGCCACCAGCAGAGGGGTGGGGAATGAAAAACTGTTTTTT. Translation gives CATSRGVGNEKLFF.

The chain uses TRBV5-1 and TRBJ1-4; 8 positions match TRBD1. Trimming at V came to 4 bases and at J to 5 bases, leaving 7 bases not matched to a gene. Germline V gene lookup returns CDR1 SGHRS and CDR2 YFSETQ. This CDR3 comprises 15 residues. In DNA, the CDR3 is TGCGCCAGCAGCGTCTACAGGGGGGTAAATGAAAAACTGTTTTTT. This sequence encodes CASSVYRGVNEKLFF.

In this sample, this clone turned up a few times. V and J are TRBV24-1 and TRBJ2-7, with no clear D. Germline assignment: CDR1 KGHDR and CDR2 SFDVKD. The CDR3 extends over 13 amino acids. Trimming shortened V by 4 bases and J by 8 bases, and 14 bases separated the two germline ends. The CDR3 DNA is TGTGCCACCAGTGAAGAAACCTCTGGTAAGCAGTACTTC. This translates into CATSEETSGKQYF.

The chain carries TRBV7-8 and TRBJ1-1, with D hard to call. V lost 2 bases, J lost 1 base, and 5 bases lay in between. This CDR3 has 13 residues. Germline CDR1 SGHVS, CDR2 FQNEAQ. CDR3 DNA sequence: TGTGCCAGCAGCTTATCGAGGAACACTGAAGCTTTCTTT. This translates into CASSLSRNTEAFF. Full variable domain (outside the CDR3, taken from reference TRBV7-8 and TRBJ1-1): GAGVSQSPRYKVAKRGQDVALRCDPISGHVSLFWYQQALGQGPEFLTYFQNEAQLDKSGLPSDRFFAERPEGSVSTLKIQRTQQEDSAVYLCASSLSRNTEAFFGQGTRLTVV.

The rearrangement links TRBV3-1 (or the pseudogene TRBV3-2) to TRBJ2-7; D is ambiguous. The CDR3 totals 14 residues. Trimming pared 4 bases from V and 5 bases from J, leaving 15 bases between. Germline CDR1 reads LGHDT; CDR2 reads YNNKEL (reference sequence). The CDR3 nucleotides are TGTGCCAGCAGCCGGGCGGCTCTTCGCCACGAGCAGTACTTC. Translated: CASSRAALRHEQYF.

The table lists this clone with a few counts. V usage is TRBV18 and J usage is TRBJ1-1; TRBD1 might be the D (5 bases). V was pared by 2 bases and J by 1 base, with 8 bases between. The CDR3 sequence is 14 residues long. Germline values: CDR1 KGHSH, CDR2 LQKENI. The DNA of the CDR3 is TGTGCCAGCTCACCAGGGGCGAAGAACACTGAAGCTTTCTTT. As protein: CASSPGAKNTEAFF.

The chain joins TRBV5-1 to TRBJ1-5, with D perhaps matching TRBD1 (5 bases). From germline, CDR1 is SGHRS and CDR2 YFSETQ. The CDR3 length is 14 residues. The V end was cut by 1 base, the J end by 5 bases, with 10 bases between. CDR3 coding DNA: TGCGCCAGCAGCTTGTCAGGGTTGGATCAGCCCCAGCATTTT. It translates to CASSLSGLDQPQHF. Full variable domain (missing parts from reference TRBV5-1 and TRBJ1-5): KAGVTQTPRYLIKTRGQQVTLSCSPISGHRSVSWYQQTPGQGLQFLFEYFSETQRNKGNFPGRFSGRQFSNSRSEMNVSTLELGDSALYLCASSLSGLDQPQHFGDGTRLSIL.

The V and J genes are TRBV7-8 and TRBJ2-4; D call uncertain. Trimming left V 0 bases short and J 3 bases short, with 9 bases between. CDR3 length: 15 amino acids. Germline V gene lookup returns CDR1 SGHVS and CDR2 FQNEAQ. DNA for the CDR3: TGTGCCAGCAGCTTAGCCAGGTATGGCAAAAACATTCAGTACTTC. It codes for CASSLARYGKNIQYF.